The present entry profiles one T cell receptor (beta chain) with its context. Its matching antigen is unknown. This sample was included in a study of identical twins. TCRdb reanalysed the 5' RACE reads using MiXCR and keeps one entry per CDR3 protein. The table lists 1.5 million to 2 million distinct CDR3 sequences, more than 30% of them singletons. Study-level results: Within monozygotic twins, out-of-frame TCR alpha sharing was underestimated by the models.

V lost 4 bases to trimming and J lost 5 bases; unmatched junction nucleotides: 6. Germline V lookup: CDR1 MNHEY, CDR2 SMNVEV (reference sequence). The CDR3 is made up of 14 amino acids. The sequence was obtained from a newborn girl in good health. Sequencing input: cord blood. The chain joins TRBV27 to TRBJ1-2; 8 nucleotides agree with TRBD1. The CDR3 DNA sequence: TGTGCCAGCAGTTCCCAGACAGGGGTGTATGGCTACACCTTC. Protein sequence: CASSSQTGVYGYTF.